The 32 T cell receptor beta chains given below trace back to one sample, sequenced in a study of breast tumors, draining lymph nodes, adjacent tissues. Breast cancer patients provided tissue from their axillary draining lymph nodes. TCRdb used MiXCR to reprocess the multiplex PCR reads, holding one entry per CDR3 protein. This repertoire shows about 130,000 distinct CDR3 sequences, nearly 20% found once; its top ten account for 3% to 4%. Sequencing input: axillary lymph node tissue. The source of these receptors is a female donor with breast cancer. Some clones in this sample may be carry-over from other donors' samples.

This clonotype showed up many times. The CDR3 sequence is CASSKSRGWNSPLHF. The CDR3 DNA is TGTGCCAGCAGTAAAAGCAGGGGCTGGAATTCACCCCTCCACTTT. The chain links TRBV6-1 to TRBJ1-6; TRBD1 might be the D (6 bases). V was clipped by 5 bases and J by 7 bases, with 15 bases between them. CDR3 size: 15 residues. CDR1 and CDR2 (germline): MNHNS, SASEGT.

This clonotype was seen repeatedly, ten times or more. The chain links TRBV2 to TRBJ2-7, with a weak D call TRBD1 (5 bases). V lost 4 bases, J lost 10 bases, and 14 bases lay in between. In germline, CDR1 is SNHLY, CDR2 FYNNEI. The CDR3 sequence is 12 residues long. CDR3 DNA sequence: TGTGCCAGCAGTGTAACAGGTAGAGAACAGTACTTC. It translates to CASSVTGREQYF.

The CDR3 DNA reads TGCAGCGTCGGACTGGGACAGGGGGCTAGTTCGTACGAGCAGTACTTC. It yields the protein CSVGLGQGASSYEQYF. The chain employs TRBV29-1 and TRBJ2-7; TRBD1 aligns across 12 bases. Losses at the gene ends were 6 bases for V and 4 bases for J; bases not matched to a gene: 13. Germline-derived CDR1 and CDR2 are SQVTM and ANQGSEA. The CDR3 loop spans 16 amino acids.

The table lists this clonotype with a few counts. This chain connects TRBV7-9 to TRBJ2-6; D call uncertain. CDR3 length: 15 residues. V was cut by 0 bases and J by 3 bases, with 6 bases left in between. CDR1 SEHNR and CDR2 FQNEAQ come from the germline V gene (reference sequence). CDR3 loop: CASSLAGHGANVLTF. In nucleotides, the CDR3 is TGTGCCAGCAGCTTAGCAGGGCATGGGGCCAACGTCCTGACTTTC.

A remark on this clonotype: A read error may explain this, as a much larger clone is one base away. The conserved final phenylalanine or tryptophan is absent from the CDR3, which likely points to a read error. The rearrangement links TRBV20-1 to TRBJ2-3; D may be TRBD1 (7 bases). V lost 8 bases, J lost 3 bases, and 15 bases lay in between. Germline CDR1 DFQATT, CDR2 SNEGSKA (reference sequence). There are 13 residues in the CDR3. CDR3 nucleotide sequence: TGCAGTTACGGGGCAGGGGGGACAGATACGCAGTATTCT. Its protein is CSYGAGGTDTQYS.

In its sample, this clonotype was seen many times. The CDR3 nucleotides read TGTGCCAGCAGCTTGGGACTAGCGGGAGAAGGGCATACGCAGTATTTT. Amino acid sequence: CASSLGLAGEGHTQYF. The chain carries TRBV11-3 and TRBJ2-3; 14 positions match TRBD2. Germline V gives CDR1 SGHNT, CDR2 YENEEA. V dropped 3 bases and J dropped 7; count of bases not matched to a gene: 6. The CDR3 loop spans 16 amino acids.

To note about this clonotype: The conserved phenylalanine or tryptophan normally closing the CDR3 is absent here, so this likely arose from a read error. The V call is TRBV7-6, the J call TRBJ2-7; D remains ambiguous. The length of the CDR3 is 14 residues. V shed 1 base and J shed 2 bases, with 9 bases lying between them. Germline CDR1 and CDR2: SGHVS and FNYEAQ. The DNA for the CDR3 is TGTGCCAGCAGCTTAGACGAGGTCGCCTACGAGCAGTACCTC. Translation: CASSLDEVAYEQYL.

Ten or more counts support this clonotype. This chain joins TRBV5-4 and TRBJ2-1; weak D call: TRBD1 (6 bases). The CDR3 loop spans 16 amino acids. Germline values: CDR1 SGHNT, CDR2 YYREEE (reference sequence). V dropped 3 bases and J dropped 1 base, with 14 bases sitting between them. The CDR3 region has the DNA TGTGCCAGCAGCTCAAAGACAGGAGAATCCTACAATGAGCAGTTCTTC. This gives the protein CASSSKTGESYNEQFF.

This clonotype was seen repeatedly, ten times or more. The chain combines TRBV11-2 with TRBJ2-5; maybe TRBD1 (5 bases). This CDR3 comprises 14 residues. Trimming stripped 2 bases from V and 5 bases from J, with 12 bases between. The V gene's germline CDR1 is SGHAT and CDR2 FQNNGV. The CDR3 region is CASSLTGAWETQYF. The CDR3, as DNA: TGTGCCAGCAGCTTAACTGGGGCGTGGGAGACCCAGTACTTC.

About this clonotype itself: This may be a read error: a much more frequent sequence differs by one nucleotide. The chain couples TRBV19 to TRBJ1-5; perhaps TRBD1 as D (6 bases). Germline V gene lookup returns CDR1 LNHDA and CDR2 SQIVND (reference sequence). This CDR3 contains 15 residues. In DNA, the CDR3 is TGTGCCAGTAGTCAGGGGATGAGGAGCAATCAGCCCCGGCATTTT. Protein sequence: CASSQGMRSNQPRHF.

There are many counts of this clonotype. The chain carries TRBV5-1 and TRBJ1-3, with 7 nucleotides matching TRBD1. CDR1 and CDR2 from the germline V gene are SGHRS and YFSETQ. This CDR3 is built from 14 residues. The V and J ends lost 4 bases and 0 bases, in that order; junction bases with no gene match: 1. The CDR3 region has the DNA TGCGCCAGCAGCCGGGACAGCTCTGGAAACACCATATATTTT. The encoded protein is CASSRDSSGNTIYF.

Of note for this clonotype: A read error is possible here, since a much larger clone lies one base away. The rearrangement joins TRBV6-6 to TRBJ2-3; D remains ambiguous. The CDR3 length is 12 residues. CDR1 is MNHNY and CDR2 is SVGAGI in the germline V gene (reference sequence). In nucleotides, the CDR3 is TGTGCCTGCAGCGACGTGGGAGATACGCAGTATTTT. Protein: CACSDVGDTQYF.

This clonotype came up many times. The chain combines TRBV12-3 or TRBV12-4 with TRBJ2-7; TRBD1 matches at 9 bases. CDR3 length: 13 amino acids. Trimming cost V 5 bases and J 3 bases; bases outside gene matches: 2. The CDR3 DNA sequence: TGTGCCAGCAGTACAGGGGGCTTCTACGAGCAGTACTTC. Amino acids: CASSTGGFYEQYF.

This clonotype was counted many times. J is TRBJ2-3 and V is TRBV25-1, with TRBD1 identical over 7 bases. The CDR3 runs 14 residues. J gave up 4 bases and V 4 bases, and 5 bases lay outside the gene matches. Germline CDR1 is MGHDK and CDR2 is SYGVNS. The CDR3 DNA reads TGTGCCAGCAGTGCAACAGGGGTACCAGATACGCAGTATTTT. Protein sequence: CASSATGVPDTQYF.

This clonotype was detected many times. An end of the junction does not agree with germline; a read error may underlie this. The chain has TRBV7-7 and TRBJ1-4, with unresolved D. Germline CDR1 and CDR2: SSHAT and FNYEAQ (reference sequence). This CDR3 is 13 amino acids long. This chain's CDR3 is CASSSGANEKLFF. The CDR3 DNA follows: TGTGCTAGCAGCTCCGGGGCTAATGAAAAACTGTTTTTT.

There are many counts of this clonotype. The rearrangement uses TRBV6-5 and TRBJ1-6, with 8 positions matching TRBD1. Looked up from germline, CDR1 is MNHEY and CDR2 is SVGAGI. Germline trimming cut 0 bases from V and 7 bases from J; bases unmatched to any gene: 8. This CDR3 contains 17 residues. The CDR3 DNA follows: TGTGCCAGCAGTTACTCGGTGGGACAGGTTCGAAATTCACCCCTCCACTTT. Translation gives CASSYSVGQVRNSPLHF.

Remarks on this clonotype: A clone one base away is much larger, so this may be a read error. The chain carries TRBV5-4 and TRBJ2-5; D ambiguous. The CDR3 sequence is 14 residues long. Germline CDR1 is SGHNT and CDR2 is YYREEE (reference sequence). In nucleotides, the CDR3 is TGTGCCGGCAGCTTGCTAGGTTTTCGGGAGACCCAGTACTTC. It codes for CAGSLLGFRETQYF.

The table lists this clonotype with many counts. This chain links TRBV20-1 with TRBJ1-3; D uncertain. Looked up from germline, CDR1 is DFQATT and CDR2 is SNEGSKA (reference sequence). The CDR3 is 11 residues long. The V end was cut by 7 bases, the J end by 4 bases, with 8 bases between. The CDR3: CSVKQGNTIYF. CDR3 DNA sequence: TGCAGTGTAAAACAGGGAAACACCATATATTTT.

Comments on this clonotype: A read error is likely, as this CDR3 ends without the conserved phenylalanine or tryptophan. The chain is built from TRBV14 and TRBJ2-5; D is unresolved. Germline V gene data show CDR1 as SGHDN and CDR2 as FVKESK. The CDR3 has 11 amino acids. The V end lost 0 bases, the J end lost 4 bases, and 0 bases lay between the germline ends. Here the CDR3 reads CASSQEETQYS. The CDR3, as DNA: TGTGCCAGCAGCCAAGAAGAGACCCAGTACTCC.

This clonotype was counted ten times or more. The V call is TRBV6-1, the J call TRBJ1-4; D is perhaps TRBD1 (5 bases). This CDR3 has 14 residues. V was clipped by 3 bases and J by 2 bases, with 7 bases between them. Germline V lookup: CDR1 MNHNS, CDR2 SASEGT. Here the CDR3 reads CASSDEGTNEKLFF. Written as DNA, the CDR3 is TGTGCCAGCAGTGATGAGGGGACTAATGAAAAACTGTTTTTT.

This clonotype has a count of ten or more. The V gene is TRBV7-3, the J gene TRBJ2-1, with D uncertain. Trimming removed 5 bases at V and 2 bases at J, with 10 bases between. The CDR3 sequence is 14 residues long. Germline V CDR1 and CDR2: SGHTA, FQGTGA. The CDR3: CASSETGAYNEQFF. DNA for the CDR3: TGTGCCAGCAGCGAGACGGGCGCCTACAATGAGCAGTTCTTC.

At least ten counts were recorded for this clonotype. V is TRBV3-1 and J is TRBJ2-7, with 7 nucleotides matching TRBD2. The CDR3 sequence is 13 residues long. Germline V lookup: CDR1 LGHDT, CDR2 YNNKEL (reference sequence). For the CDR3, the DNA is TGTGCTGCGCGAGGCGGGGGTTCCTACGAGCAGTACTTC. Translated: CAARGGGSYEQYF.

The CDR3 region is CASSRSLESTDTQYF. The CDR3 coding sequence is TGTGCCAGCAGCCGTAGTTTGGAAAGCACAGATACGCAGTATTTT. The chain is built from TRBV9 and TRBJ2-3; D is uncertain. Per germline, CDR1 SGDLS and CDR2 YYNGEE. The V end was cut by 4 bases, the J end by 0 bases, with 12 bases between. The CDR3 sequence is 15 residues long.

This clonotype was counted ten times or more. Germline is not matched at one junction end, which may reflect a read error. In DNA, the CDR3 is TGTGCCAGCAGAGAAGCGGGGGCTTGGGACAATGAGCAGTTCTTC. It specifies CASREAGAWDNEQFF. The V call is TRBV2, the J call TRBJ2-1; 8 nucleotides agree with TRBD2. The CDR3 has 15 amino acids. In germline, CDR1 is SNHLY, CDR2 FYNNEI.

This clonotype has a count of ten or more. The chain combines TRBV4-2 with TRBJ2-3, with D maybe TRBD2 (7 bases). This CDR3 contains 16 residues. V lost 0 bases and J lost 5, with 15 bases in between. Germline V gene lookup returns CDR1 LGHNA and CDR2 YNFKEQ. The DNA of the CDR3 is TGTGCCAGCAGCCAAGAATCTGGGGGGGCGAAAGATACGCAGTATTTT. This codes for CASSQESGGAKDTQYF.

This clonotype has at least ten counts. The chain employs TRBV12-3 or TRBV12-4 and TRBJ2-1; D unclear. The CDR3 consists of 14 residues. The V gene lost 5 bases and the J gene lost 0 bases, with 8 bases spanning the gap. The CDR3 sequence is CASSGVSSYNEQFF. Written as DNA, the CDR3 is TGTGCCAGCAGTGGGGTCAGCTCCTACAATGAGCAGTTCTTC.

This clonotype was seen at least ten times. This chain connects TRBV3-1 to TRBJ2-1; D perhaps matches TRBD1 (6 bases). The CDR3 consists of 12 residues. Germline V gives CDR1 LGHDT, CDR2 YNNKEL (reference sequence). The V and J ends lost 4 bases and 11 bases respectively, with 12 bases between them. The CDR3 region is CASSPTGLKQFF. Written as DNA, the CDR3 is TGTGCCAGCAGCCCAACAGGGCTTAAGCAGTTCTTC.

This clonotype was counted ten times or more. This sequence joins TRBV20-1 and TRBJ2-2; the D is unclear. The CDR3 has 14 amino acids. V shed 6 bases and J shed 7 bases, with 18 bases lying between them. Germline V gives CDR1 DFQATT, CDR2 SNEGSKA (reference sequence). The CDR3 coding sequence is TGCAGTGCCCCCCGAATGGGGTATGGCGGGGAGCTGTTTTTT. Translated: CSAPRMGYGGELFF.

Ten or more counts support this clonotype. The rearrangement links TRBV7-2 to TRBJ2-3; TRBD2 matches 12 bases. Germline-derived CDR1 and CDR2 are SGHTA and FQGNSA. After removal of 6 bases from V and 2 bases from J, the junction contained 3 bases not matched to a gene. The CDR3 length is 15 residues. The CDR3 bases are TGTGCCAGCAGTCGACTAGCGGGGGCCACAGATACGCAGTATTTT. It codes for CASSRLAGATDTQYF. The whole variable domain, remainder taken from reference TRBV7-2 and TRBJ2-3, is GAGVSQSPSNKVTEKGKDVELRCDPISGHTALYWYRQSLGQGLEFLIYFQGNSAPDKSGLPSDRFSAERTGGSVSTLTIQRTQQEDSAVYLCASSRLAGATDTQYFGPGTRLTVL.

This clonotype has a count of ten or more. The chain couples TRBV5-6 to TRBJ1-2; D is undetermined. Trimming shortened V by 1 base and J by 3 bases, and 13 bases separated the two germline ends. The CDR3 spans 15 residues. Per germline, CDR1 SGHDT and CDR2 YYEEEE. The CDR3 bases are TGTGCCAGCAGCTTGATCGAGACATGGCACTATGGCTACACCTTC. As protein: CASSLIETWHYGYTF.

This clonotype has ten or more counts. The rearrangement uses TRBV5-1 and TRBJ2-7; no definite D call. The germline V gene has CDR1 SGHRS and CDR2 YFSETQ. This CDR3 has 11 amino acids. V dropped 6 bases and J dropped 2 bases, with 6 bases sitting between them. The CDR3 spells CASKNTYEQYF. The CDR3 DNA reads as TGCGCCAGCAAGAACACCTACGAGCAGTACTTC.

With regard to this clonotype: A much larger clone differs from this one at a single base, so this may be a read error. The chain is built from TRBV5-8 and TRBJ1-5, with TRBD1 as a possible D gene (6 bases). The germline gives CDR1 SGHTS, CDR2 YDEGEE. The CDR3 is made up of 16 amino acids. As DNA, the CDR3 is TGTGCCAGCAGCCAAGCCGGTGGACAGCTGAATCAGCCCCTGCATTTT. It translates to CASSQAGGQLNQPLHF.